A single sample gave rise to the 12 T cell receptor beta chains below, sequenced in a study of T cells in Graves' hyperthyroidism and ophthalmopathy. Amplification of TCR beta CDR3 regions used RNA as the template. HTBI primers were the set used in a first-round RT-PCR of the TCR CDR3. TCRdb re-derived calls from the multiplex PCR reads in MiXCR, one entry per CDR3 protein. The table has 370,000 or so distinct CDR3 sequences, approximately 12% seen once. Material: blood. All receptors derive from a man aged 25 to 40 with Graves' hyperthyroidism that later progressed to Graves' ophthalmopathy.

This clonotype was counted only a few times. The rearrangement joins TRBV19 to TRBJ1-5; the D is unclear. Germline V lookup: CDR1 LNHDA, CDR2 SQIVND (reference sequence). This CDR3 region has 13 residues. The ends were cut back, 5 bases at V and 9 bases at J, with 14 bases in the middle. The CDR3 bases are TGTGCCAGTAGTTTCGGGCTTCCAGGGCCCCAGCATTTT. Translation gives CASSFGLPGPQHF. Together with reference TRBV19 and TRBJ1-5, the CDR3 gives the full variable domain: DGGITQSPKYLFRKEGQNVTLSCEQNLNHDAMYWYRQDPGQGLRLIYYSQIVNDFQKGDIAEGYSVSREKKESFPLTVTSAQKNPTAFYLCASSFGLPGPQHFGDGTRLSIL.

This chain links TRBV4-1 with TRBJ2-7; TRBD2 might be the D (5 bases). V was clipped by 1 base and J by 6 bases, with 10 bases between them. The germline V gene has CDR1 MGHRA and CDR2 YSYEKL. The CDR3 consists of 13 residues. The CDR3 here is CASSQGTRGEQYF. For the CDR3, the DNA is TGCGCCAGCAGCCAAGGTACTCGGGGCGAGCAGTACTTC.

This clonotype showed up many times. The chain couples TRBV12-3 or TRBV12-4 to TRBJ2-1; 8 positions match TRBD2. V lost 6 bases and J lost 6; bases outside the gene matches: 7. The CDR3 runs 14 residues. CDR3 protein: CASSGTRAPNEQFF. The CDR3 nucleotides are TGTGCCAGCAGCGGGACTAGGGCCCCCAATGAGCAGTTCTTC.

The chain carries TRBV27 and TRBJ2-7; tentatively, D is TRBD1 (6 bases). This CDR3 spans 16 amino acids. The V end was cut by 4 bases, the J end by 6 bases, with 22 bases between. CDR1 MNHEY and CDR2 SMNVEV come from the germline V gene (reference sequence). CDR3 bases: TGTGCCAGCAGTTCTAGGGGGACCGGGGTAGGGGGCGAGCAGTACTTC. Translation gives CASSSRGTGVGGEQYF.

This clonotype was detected ten times or more. This chain connects TRBV30 to TRBJ2-7; D perhaps matches TRBD1 (6 bases). Trimming took 1 base from V and 2 from J, leaving 9 bases between them. The CDR3 spans 13 residues. CDR1 is GTSNPN and CDR2 is SVGIG in the germline V gene (reference sequence). The CDR3 region has the DNA TGTGCCTGGAGTGCAGGGACAACCTACGAGCAGTACTTC. This translates into CAWSAGTTYEQYF.

The sample holds a few counts of this clonotype. The chain joins TRBV30 to TRBJ2-1; D is perhaps TRBD1 or TRBD2 (5 bases each). Germline V gene lookup returns CDR1 GTSNPN and CDR2 SVGIG (reference sequence). V gave up 5 bases and J gave up 9 bases, with 14 bases separating them. The CDR3 totals 12 residues. CDR3 nucleotide sequence: TGTGCCTGGGAGGGGTTTGCGACTGAGCAGTTCTTC. Protein sequence: CAWEGFATEQFF.

This clonotype was observed many times. The chain carries TRBV11-2 and TRBJ2-3, with D unclear. The V end was cut by 0 bases, the J end by 6 bases, with 7 bases between. Germline CDR1 reads SGHAT; CDR2 reads FQNNGV. The CDR3 is 13 amino acids. Here the CDR3 reads CASSLDRVDTQYF. In DNA, the CDR3 is TGTGCCAGCAGCTTAGATAGGGTGGATACGCAGTATTTT.

The chain links TRBV5-6 to TRBJ2-7, with 11 positions matching TRBD1. Germline lookup yields CDR1 SGHDT and CDR2 YYEEEE. V shed 1 base, J shed 0 bases, and the junction held 3 bases outside the gene matches. This CDR3 comprises 16 residues. The CDR3 spells CASSLRTGGASYEQYF. As DNA, the CDR3 is TGTGCCAGCAGCTTGAGGACAGGGGGCGCCTCCTACGAGCAGTACTTC.

This clonotype has at least ten counts. For the CDR3, the DNA is TGTGCCAGCAGTCGGACAGGCCTCTCCTACGAGCAGTACTTC. Protein product: CASSRTGLSYEQYF. V and J are TRBV28 and TRBJ2-7; TRBD1 matches 7 bases. J gave up 0 bases and V 5 bases, and 4 bases lay outside the gene matches. This CDR3 is built from 14 residues. Germline V lookup: CDR1 MDHEN, CDR2 SYDVKM.

On this clonotype itself: A much larger clone differs from this one at a single base, so this may be a read error. The genes are TRBV6-6 and TRBJ1-5; D perhaps matches TRBD1 (5 bases). CDR1 is MNHNY, CDR2 SVGAGI, per germline (reference sequence). V was cut by 0 bases and J by 4 bases, with 13 bases left in between. The CDR3 contains 16 residues. For the CDR3, the DNA is TGTGCCAGCAGTTACTCGCGGAAGGGGTCGAATCAGCCCCAGCATTTT. The encoded protein is CASSYSRKGSNQPQHF.

V gene TRBV6-2 or TRBV6-3 combines with J gene TRBJ1-3, with D possibly matching TRBD1 (5 bases). The CDR3 has 14 residues. Germline V gene sequence: CDR1 MNHEY, CDR2 SVGEGT. The germline V and J ends were trimmed by 2 bases and 2 bases, with 7 bases remaining between them. Written as DNA, the CDR3 is TGTGCCAGCAGTTACGGGGGGACTGGAAACACCATATATTTT. This codes for CASSYGGTGNTIYF.

This clonotype came up many times. The gene calls are TRBV28 and TRBJ2-1; TRBD2 aligns across 9 bases. The J segment lost 7 bases and the V segment lost 3 bases, leaving 7 bases of the junction unmatched. There are 15 residues in the CDR3. CDR1 and CDR2 from the germline V gene are MDHEN and SYDVKM. CDR3 sequence reads: CASSFGLAGRNEQFF. For the CDR3, the DNA is TGTGCCAGCAGTTTTGGTCTAGCGGGGAGAAATGAGCAGTTCTTC.